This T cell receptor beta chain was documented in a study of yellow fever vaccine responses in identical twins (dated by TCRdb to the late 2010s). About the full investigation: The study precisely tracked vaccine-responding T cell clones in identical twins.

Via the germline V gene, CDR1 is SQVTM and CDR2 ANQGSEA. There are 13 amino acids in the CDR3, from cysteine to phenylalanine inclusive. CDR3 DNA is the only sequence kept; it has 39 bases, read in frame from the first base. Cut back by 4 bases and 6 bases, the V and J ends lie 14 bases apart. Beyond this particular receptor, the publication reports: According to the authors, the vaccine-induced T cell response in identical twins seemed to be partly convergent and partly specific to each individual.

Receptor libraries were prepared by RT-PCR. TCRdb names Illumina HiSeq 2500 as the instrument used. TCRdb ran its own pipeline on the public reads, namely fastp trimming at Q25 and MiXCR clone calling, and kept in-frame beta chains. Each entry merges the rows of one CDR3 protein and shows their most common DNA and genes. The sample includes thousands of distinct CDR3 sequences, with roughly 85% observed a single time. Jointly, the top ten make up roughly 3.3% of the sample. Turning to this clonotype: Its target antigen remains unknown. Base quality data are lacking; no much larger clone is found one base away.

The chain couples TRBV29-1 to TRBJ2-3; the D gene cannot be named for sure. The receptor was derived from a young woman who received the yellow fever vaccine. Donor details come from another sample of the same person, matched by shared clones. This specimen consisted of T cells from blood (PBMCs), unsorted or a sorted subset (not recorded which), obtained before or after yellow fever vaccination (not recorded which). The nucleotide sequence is TGCAGCGTTGTTTACGTCCTCTTCGATACGCAGTATTTT. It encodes CSVVYVLFDTQYF.